The rows below give T cell receptor beta chains drawn from one sample of a study of blood T cell repertoires in COVID-19. Sequencing used immunoSEQ multiplex PCR; TCRdb keeps in-frame clones, though not all of them. The repertoire holds about 400,000 clones, roughly 86% seen once, with roughly 2% in the top ten. The sample consisted of PBMCs or T cells enriched from blood (not recorded which). Receptors were obtained from a woman aged 40 to 55 with acute COVID-19. Each CDR3 is given with its conserved first and last residue.

V: TRBV12-3/TRBV12-4
J: TRBJ1-2
CDR3: CVGRTYGYTF

V: TRBV6-2/TRBV6-3
J: TRBJ1-3
CDR3: CASSYKTRDRSSGNTIYF

V: TRBV2
J: TRBJ1-5
CDR3: CASSVGAENQPQHF

V: TRBV3-1/TRBV3-2
J: TRBJ2-3
CDR3: CASSPRGWTSRSGTDTQYF

V: TRBV2
J: TRBJ2-5
CDR3: CASSDGLEETQYF

V: TRBV6-1
J: TRBJ1-2
CDR3: CASSDGTGVYGYTF

V: TRBV19
J: TRBJ2-3
CDR3: CASKWGDSYTDTQYF

V: TRBV30
J: TRBJ2-2
CDR3: CACQDRGPTGELFF

V: TRBV5-1
J: TRBJ1-5
CDR3: CASSTRTHLEQPQHF

V: TRBV30
J: TRBJ1-6
CDR3: CAWSVSYNSPLHF

V: TRBV10-3
J: TRBJ1-1
CDR3: CAIRDRGGTEAFF